The next 10 T cell receptor beta chains were all read from a single sample in a study of blood T cell repertoires in COVID-19. The assay was immunoSEQ multiplex PCR, and TCRdb's table has in-frame clones only and misses some. Among more than 85,000 clones, over 60% were seen once, and the ten largest hold 16%. Material for sequencing was peripheral blood. The receptors were gathered from a woman over 75 with active or convalescent COVID-19.

The DNA for the CDR3 is TGCAGTGCTAGTAGAGGGAGTCACATGAACACTGAAGCTTTCTTT. It yields the protein CSASRGSHMNTEAFF. The chain combines TRBV20-1 with TRBJ1-1, with D uncertain. The CDR3 runs to 15 residues. Germline CDR1 is DFQATT and CDR2 is SNEGSKA (reference sequence). The V end was cut by 3 bases, the J end by 0 bases, with 14 bases between.

The chain has TRBV30 and TRBJ2-5; 7 nucleotides align to TRBD2. The V gene's germline CDR1 is GTSNPN and CDR2 SVGIG (reference sequence). After removal of 0 bases from V and 5 bases from J, the junction contained 3 bases not matched to a gene. The CDR3 is 13 residues long. The CDR3 DNA sequence: TGTGCCTGGAGTGTATTGGGGGGGGAGACCCAGTACTTC. Residues: CAWSVLGGETQYF.

This clone came up a few times. The rearrangement uses TRBV11-2 and TRBJ2-7, with D unclear. Germline assignment: CDR1 SGHAT and CDR2 FQNNGV. V was clipped by 3 bases and J by 3 bases, with 3 bases between them. CDR3 length equals 11 residues. CDR3: CASSFHYEQYF. DNA of the CDR3: TGTGCCAGCAGCTTTCACTACGAGCAGTACTTC.

This clone was seen a few times. The V and J genes are TRBV29-1 and TRBJ1-2, with unresolved D. CDR1 and CDR2 from the germline V gene are SQVTM and ANQGSEA. Trimming took 4 bases from V and 3 from J, leaving 9 bases between them. CDR3 length: 12 amino acids. The CDR3 DNA is TGCAGCGTTGCCGAGAATTACTATGGCTACACCTTC. Translation: CSVAENYYGYTF.

The V gene is TRBV7-9, the J gene TRBJ1-3, with 10 bases lining up with TRBD1. CDR1 and CDR2 (germline): SEHNR, FQNEAQ (reference sequence). V trimming: 4 bases; J trimming: 2 bases; junction bases outside the gene matches: 8. The CDR3 has 17 amino acids. The DNA of the CDR3 is TGTGCCAGCAGCTCCCTCCGGGGGACAGGGGCTGGAAACACCATATATTTT. Its protein product is CASSSLRGTGAGNTIYF.

This rearrangement joins TRBV5-8 to TRBJ2-1; 9 bases are shared with TRBD2. Losses at the gene ends were 4 bases for V and 9 bases for J; bases not matched to a gene: 11. CDR1 SGHTS and CDR2 YDEGEE come from the germline V gene. This CDR3 contains 15 residues. The CDR3 DNA sequence: TGTGCCAGCAGCCACGCGGGAGGGAGGCGGGGTGAGCAGTTCTTC. Translation: CASSHAGGRRGEQFF.

V usage is TRBV6-5 and J usage is TRBJ2-7, with TRBD1 identical over 9 bases. The length of the CDR3 is 15 residues. Germline V lookup: CDR1 MNHEY, CDR2 SVGAGI. V lost 7 bases and J lost 1; bases outside the gene matches: 8. CDR3 sequence: CASTSGTGNSYEQYF. The CDR3 DNA is TGTGCCAGCACGTCGGGGACAGGGAATTCCTACGAGCAGTACTTC.

The chain employs TRBV27 and TRBJ2-5; perhaps TRBD2 as D (7 bases). V was cut by 10 bases and J by 2 bases, with 26 bases left in between. This CDR3 is 17 amino acids long. Germline V gene data show CDR1 as MNHEY and CDR2 as SMNVEV (reference sequence). CDR3 in amino acids: CATTQHGRGGLQETQYF. CDR3 coding DNA: TGTGCCACGACCCAACACGGACGAGGGGGACTACAAGAGACCCAGTACTTC.

The rearrangement links TRBV5-6 to TRBJ1-2; no definite D call. The germline V and J ends were trimmed by 4 bases and 8 bases, with 12 bases remaining between them. This CDR3 has 12 amino acids. CDR1 is SGHDT, CDR2 YYEEEE, per germline. This CDR3 reads CASSPTFRGYTF. CDR3 DNA sequence: TGTGCCAGCAGCCCGACATTCAGGGGCTACACCTTC.

The genes are TRBV5-1 and TRBJ2-7, with 7 bases matching TRBD2. The CDR3 totals 13 residues. V dropped 3 bases and J dropped 4; count of bases not matched to a gene: 4. Per germline, CDR1 SGHRS and CDR2 YFSETQ. The CDR3 reads CASSSGTTYEQYF. CDR3 coding DNA: TGCGCCAGCAGCTCCGGGACTACTTACGAGCAGTACTTC.